This T cell receptor beta chain was identified during a study of blood T cell repertoires in COVID-19. Study summary: Samples came from the United States, Italy and Spain, spanning acute and convalescent COVID-19. PBMCs, B-cell-depleted T cells, or T cells were the source of the cDNA or gDNA that made up the material.

Per the original methods: Reference gene primer amplification gave nucleated cell count estimates. TCRdb keeps only in-frame clones here, not all; method: immunoSEQ multiplex PCR. V and J calls and clone size follow that table, whereas D and trimming were derived from the DNA. Of about 380,000 clones listed, 85% are singletons. Trimming pared 6 bases from V and 9 bases from J, leaving 21 bases between. The length of the CDR3 is 15 residues. Germline CDR1 is LGHNT and CDR2 is FRNRAP. The sequencing input was peripheral blood. The receptor was derived from a woman aged 18-29 years with acute or convalescent COVID-19. The chain is built from TRBV12-5 and TRBJ2-1; possible D gene TRBD1, 5 bases. This chain's CDR3 is CASGRTDTGSGEQFF. The CDR3 DNA reads TGTGCTAGTGGCCGGACGGACACCGGATCAGGTGAGCAGTTCTTC.